One and the same sample provided the 21 T cell receptor beta chains below, sequenced in a study of cytotoxic CD8 clonotypes in ibrutinib-treated CLL (dated by TCRdb to the early 2020s). Library creation used the immunoSEQ multiplex PCR assay. The clones in this table, taken by TCRdb from immuneACCESS, are in-frame only. Not every clone is retained; where verified, under half of the shortfall comes from an unresolved V gene, and the cause of the rest is unknown. The sample table contains hundreds of thousands of clones; only one count was recorded for over 55% of them. The ten largest clones take up 5% to 6.5% of the sample. The sequencing used PBMCs, collected after 36 months of ibrutinib treatment. These TCRs come from a human donor with chronic lymphocytic leukemia.

The chain links TRBV19 to TRBJ2-7; the D gene is possibly TRBD1 (6 bases). CDR3 length equals 16 residues. Trimming took off 6 bases at V and 5 bases at J, with 23 bases between the two ends. The germline V gene has CDR1 LNHDA and CDR2 SQIVND (reference sequence). The CDR3 region is CASSKPGQTSRDEQYF. DNA of the CDR3: TGTGCCAGTAGCAAACCGGGACAAACGTCCAGGGACGAGCAGTACTTC.

This sequence joins TRBV7-9 and TRBJ2-2; D tentatively reads TRBD1 or TRBD2 (5 bases each). Germline loops: CDR1 SEHNR, CDR2 FQNEAQ (reference sequence). This CDR3 is built from 19 residues. The V end was cut by 5 bases, the J end by 3 bases, with 25 bases between. CDR3 coding DNA: TGTGCCAGCAGCAATCAGATACGATACTCCAGGGACGACACCGGGGAGCTGTTTTTT. Its translation is CASSNQIRYSRDDTGELFF.

The rearrangement joins TRBV4-1 to TRBJ1-4; D possibly corresponds to TRBD1 (6 bases). The V end lost 1 base, the J end lost 3 bases, and 15 bases lay between the germline ends. This CDR3 has 17 residues. From germline, CDR1 is MGHRA and CDR2 YSYEKL. The CDR3 reads CASSQVYRAVPNEKLFF. The DNA of the CDR3 is TGCGCCAGCAGCCAAGTTTACAGGGCCGTCCCTAATGAAAAACTGTTTTTT.

The chain employs TRBV7-6 and TRBJ2-7, with D tentatively TRBD2 (5 bases). V lost 5 bases and J 1 base, leaving 21 bases between the germline ends. The CDR3 has 17 amino acids. CDR1 is SGHVS, CDR2 FNYEAQ, per germline. CDR3 residues: CASSPWRAGRGSYEQYF. The CDR3 nucleotides read TGTGCCAGCAGCCCCTGGCGGGCCGGCCGCGGGTCCTACGAGCAGTACTTC.

This clone has a single count. The rearrangement uses TRBV29-1 and TRBJ2-1, with 12 bases identical to TRBD2. V dropped 2 bases and J dropped 8; count of bases not matched to a gene: 7. Germline loops: CDR1 SQVTM, CDR2 ANQGSEA. The CDR3 loop spans 15 amino acids. CDR3 in amino acids: CSVERASGGAYEQFF. The CDR3 coding sequence is TGCAGCGTTGAAAGGGCTAGCGGGGGGGCCTATGAGCAGTTCTTC.

The chain recombines TRBV6-5 with TRBJ2-4; D might be TRBD1 (6 bases). The germline V gene encodes CDR1 MNHEY and CDR2 SVGAGI. V was shortened by 4 bases and J by 9 bases, with 19 bases between the two germline ends. The CDR3 loop spans 15 amino acids. CDR3 in DNA: TGTGCCAGCAGTTTGGGGGCGGGTCCCCCGGCCATTCAGTACTTC. Protein product: CASSLGAGPPAIQYF.

As to this clone: A much more abundant neighbour one base away suggests this may be a read error. Within the sample, other DNA sequences also encode this same CDR3. V gene TRBV5-6 combines with J gene TRBJ1-1; D ambiguous. The V gene's germline CDR1 is SGHDT and CDR2 YYEEEE. Trimming removed 0 bases at V and 1 base at J, with 4 bases between. This CDR3 is built from 13 residues. CDR3 nucleotides: TGTGCCAGCAGCTTGGGAGGGAACACTGAAGCTTTCTTT. This encodes CASSLGGNTEAFF.

This clone occurred a few times. In the same sample, other DNA sequences code for this CDR3. This chain's CDR3 is CASSYQETQYF. The CDR3 region has the DNA TGTGCCAGCTCGTACCAAGAGACCCAGTACTTC. The chain recombines TRBV6-5 with TRBJ2-5; no firm D call. Deletions cut 8 bases from V and 0 bases from J, with 4 bases between. The germline V gene has CDR1 MNHEY and CDR2 SVGAGI. There are 11 residues in the CDR3.

The rearrangement links TRBV13 to TRBJ1-2; tentative D call: TRBD1 (5 bases). The CDR3 runs to 16 residues. V was cut by 5 bases and J by 4 bases, with 20 bases left in between. Germline V gene sequence: CDR1 PRHDT, CDR2 FYEKMQ (reference sequence). For the CDR3, the DNA is TGTGCCAGCAGCGACTTTTCGAAGGGACTGACCTATGGCTACACCTTC. Protein product: CASSDFSKGLTYGYTF.

This rearrangement joins TRBV6-5 to TRBJ2-2; 9 bases map to TRBD2. The CDR3 covers 13 residues. The V and J ends lost 6 bases and 7 bases, in that order; junction bases with no gene match: 3. CDR1 and CDR2 from the germline V gene are MNHEY and SVGAGI. The CDR3 sequence: CASRASGVGELFF. The CDR3 DNA reads TGTGCCAGCAGGGCTAGCGGGGTCGGGGAGCTGTTTTTT.

This clone was seen just once. V gene TRBV6-6 combines with J gene TRBJ2-7; 11 nucleotides match TRBD2. The CDR3 sequence is 15 residues long. Losses at the gene ends were 0 bases for V and 3 bases for J; bases not matched to a gene: 1. Germline CDR1 reads MNHNY; CDR2 reads SVGAGI (reference sequence). For the CDR3, the DNA is TGTGCCAGCAGTTACTCAGGGACTAGCGGCTACGAGCAGTACTTC. The encoded protein is CASSYSGTSGYEQYF.

The V gene is TRBV19, the J gene TRBJ1-5; a possible D gene is TRBD1 (5 bases). Trimming removed 5 bases from V and 1 base from J, with 12 bases in between. CDR1 and CDR2 from the germline V gene are LNHDA and SQIVND (reference sequence). The length of the CDR3 is 15 residues. CDR3 loop: CASSPYRGSNQPQHF. CDR3 DNA: TGTGCCAGTAGTCCCTACCGGGGCAGCAATCAGCCCCAGCATTTT.

The genes are TRBV4-3 and TRBJ1-2; the match to TRBD1 covers 9 bases. This CDR3 contains 16 residues. Germline V lookup: CDR1 LGHNA, CDR2 YSLEER. V shed 4 bases, J shed 3 bases, and the junction held 9 bases outside the gene matches. CDR3 DNA sequence: TGCGCCAGCAGCCGCCTCAACAGGGGGCTGGACTATGGCTACACCTTC. This gives the protein CASSRLNRGLDYGYTF.

The chain has TRBV6-1 and TRBJ2-2, with a tentative D call TRBD1 (5 bases). CDR3 length equals 17 residues. The V end was cut by 4 bases, the J end by 2 bases, with 17 bases between. Germline V gives CDR1 MNHNS, CDR2 SASEGT. CDR3 DNA: TGTGCCAGCAGTGCCCGGGTGGGGCGGTTTAACACCGGGGAGCTGTTTTTT. Translating it yields CASSARVGRFNTGELFF.

The rearrangement joins TRBV27 to TRBJ1-2, with 7 positions matching TRBD1. Germline CDR1 MNHEY, CDR2 SMNVEV (reference sequence). The junction had 9 bases not matched to a gene; V was cut back by 5 bases and J by 6 bases. This CDR3 comprises 14 residues. Here the CDR3 reads CASSSRPDRDGYTF. CDR3 sequence (DNA): TGTGCCAGCAGTAGCCGCCCCGACAGGGATGGCTACACCTTC.

The chain links TRBV12-5 to TRBJ2-7; D unclear. The V and J ends lost 3 bases and 4 bases respectively, with 1 base between them. CDR3 length: 10 amino acids. Germline CDR1 is LGHNT and CDR2 is FRNRAP. The CDR3 sequence is CASGFYEQYF. The CDR3 DNA is TGTGCTAGTGGTTTTTACGAGCAGTACTTC.

In its sample, this clone was seen a few times. The chain couples TRBV15 to TRBJ1-3; tentative D call: TRBD1 (6 bases). CDR3 length equals 18 residues. V lost 1 base and J 1 base, leaving 17 bases between the germline ends. Germline lookup yields CDR1 LNHNV and CDR2 YYDKDF (reference sequence). CDR3 sequence: CATSRGQGRIGSGNTIYF. The DNA of the CDR3 is TGTGCCACCAGCAGAGGCCAGGGGAGAATCGGGTCTGGAAACACCATATATTTT.

This chain links TRBV6-1 with TRBJ1-6; D is unclear. The CDR3 sequence is 13 residues long. Germline CDR1 and CDR2: MNHNS and SASEGT. V was cut by 8 bases and J by 4 bases, with 9 bases left in between. CDR3 DNA: TGTGCCAGCTGCAGGATTTATAATTCACCCCTCCACTTT. Protein sequence: CASCRIYNSPLHF.

This chain joins TRBV19 and TRBJ1-6; possible D gene TRBD1, 5 bases. The length of the CDR3 is 16 residues. The ends were cut back, 1 base at V and 15 bases at J, with 22 bases in the middle. Germline CDR1 reads LNHDA; CDR2 reads SQIVND (reference sequence). The CDR3 coding sequence is TGTGCCAGTAGTATAGGCCGAGGGACCGGTAGAGATCGCCTCCACTTT. Translated, it gives CASSIGRGTGRDRLHF.

The V call is TRBV14, the J call TRBJ2-7; D is perhaps TRBD2 (5 bases). The germline V gene has CDR1 SGHDN and CDR2 FVKESK. V gave up 4 bases and J gave up 3 bases, with 28 bases separating them. The CDR3 is 19 amino acids. CDR3 in DNA: TGTGCCAGCAGCCCCTATCGTCCTGGCCCTAGCACCAGCTTCTACGAGCAGTACTTC. Its translation is CASSPYRPGPSTSFYEQYF.

This clone has only one observation. The rearrangement joins TRBV19 to TRBJ1-4; D not resolved. Germline V gene sequence: CDR1 LNHDA, CDR2 SQIVND (reference sequence). V was cut by 2 bases and J by 8 bases, with 6 bases left in between. CDR3 length equals 12 residues. The CDR3 loop reads CASSITGEKLFF. The CDR3 nucleotides are TGTGCCAGTAGTATAACGGGGGAAAAACTGTTTTTT.